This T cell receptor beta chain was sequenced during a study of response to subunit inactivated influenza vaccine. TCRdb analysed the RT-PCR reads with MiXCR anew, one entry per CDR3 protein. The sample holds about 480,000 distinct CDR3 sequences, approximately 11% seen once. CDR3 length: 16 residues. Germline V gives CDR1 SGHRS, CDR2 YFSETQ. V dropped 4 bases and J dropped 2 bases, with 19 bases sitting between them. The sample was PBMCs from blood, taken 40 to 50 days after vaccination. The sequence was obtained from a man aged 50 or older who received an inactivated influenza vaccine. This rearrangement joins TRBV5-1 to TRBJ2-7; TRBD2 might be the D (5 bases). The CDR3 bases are TGCGCCAGCAGCCCGGTCGGCCTCAGCGGTACCTACGAGCAGTACTTC. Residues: CASSPVGLSGTYEQYF.